These 19 T cell receptor beta chains originate from one sample sequenced in a study of OX40 agonist ivuxolimab in advanced cancers. Sequencing used immunoSEQ multiplex PCR; TCRdb keeps in-frame clones, though not all of them. The data hold more than 60,000 clones, with around 84% observed a single time. This specimen was CD4+ or CD8+ T cells sorted from blood, taken in a trial of the OX40 agonist ivuxolimab. These receptors were collected from an adult with an advanced solid tumor such as melanoma, head and neck, liver or kidney cancer.

The gene calls are TRBV5-1 and TRBJ1-5; D gene ambiguous. V was trimmed by 4 bases and J by 1 base, leaving 15 bases between them. The CDR3 runs to 16 residues. CDR1 and CDR2 from the germline V gene are SGHRS and YFSETQ. CDR3 sequence: CASSPDTPGSNQPQHF. As DNA, the CDR3 is TGCGCCAGCAGCCCAGACACGCCGGGGAGCAATCAGCCCCAGCATTTT.

This clone was detected only a few times. This sequence joins TRBV5-1 and TRBJ1-2; D ambiguous. Trimming removed 0 bases from V and 2 bases from J, with 11 bases in between. Germline assignment: CDR1 SGHRS and CDR2 YFSETQ. This CDR3 is built from 15 residues. The CDR3 DNA reads TGCGCCAGCAGCTTGGGCCGGAGGCGCAACTATGGCTACACCTTC. Translation: CASSLGRRRNYGYTF.

The rearrangement uses TRBV10-3 and TRBJ1-1; weak D call: TRBD1 (6 bases). The length of the CDR3 is 13 residues. The germline gives CDR1 ENHRY, CDR2 SYGVKD. Trimming removed 11 bases from V and 8 bases from J, with 21 bases in between. The CDR3 nucleotides are TGTGCCCTCCGGGGTTCGGGGGGCGAAGAAGCTTTCTTT. Translation: CALRGSGGEEAFF.

The chain links TRBV5-8 to TRBJ2-3; TRBD2 matches 14 bases. Germline V lookup: CDR1 SGHTS, CDR2 YDEGEE. V shed 5 bases and J 6 bases; nucleotides not matched to a gene: 11. The CDR3 loop spans 17 amino acids. The DNA of the CDR3 is TGTGCCAGCAGGATACGGACTAGCGGGAGGTTTAGGGATACGCAGTATTTT. As protein: CASRIRTSGRFRDTQYF. The full variable domain, with the rest looked up from reference TRBV5-8 and TRBJ2-3, is EAGVTQSPTHLIKTRGQQATLRCSPISGHTSVYWYQQALGLGLQFLLWYDEGEERNRGNFPPRFSGRQFPNYSSELNVNALELEDSALYLCASRIRTSGRFRDTQYFGPGTRLTVL.

This clone occurred many times. V is TRBV19 and J is TRBJ1-2; D call uncertain. Looked up from germline, CDR1 is LNHDA and CDR2 is SQIVND (reference sequence). V dropped 1 base and J dropped 4 bases, with 13 bases sitting between them. This CDR3 is 15 amino acids long. The CDR3 DNA is TGTGCCAGTAGTATAGGGGGAGATGCTATCTATGGCTACACCTTC. It specifies CASSIGGDAIYGYTF.

This chain uses TRBV27 with TRBJ1-3; no reliable D call. The CDR3 length is 13 residues. The V gene's germline CDR1 is MNHEY and CDR2 SMNVEV (reference sequence). Trimming shortened V by 6 bases and J by 1 base, and 7 bases separated the two germline ends. The CDR3 here is CASRLSSGNTIYF. The CDR3 DNA reads as TGTGCCAGCAGACTCTCGTCTGGAAACACCATATATTTT.

The chain recombines TRBV6-5 with TRBJ2-2; no firm D call. The length of the CDR3 is 14 residues. Germline V gene data show CDR1 as MNHEY and CDR2 as SVGAGI. V lost 2 bases and J lost 7, with 11 bases in between. The CDR3 here is CASSYGPEVGELFF. CDR3 nucleotide sequence: TGTGCCAGCAGTTACGGTCCCGAGGTCGGGGAGCTGTTTTTT.

This clone was recorded once. Germline is not matched at one junction end, which may reflect a read error. The same CDR3 can be traced to other DNA sequences in this sample. The V call is TRBV19, the J call TRBJ1-5; no definite D call. The CDR3 loop spans 13 amino acids. The germline V gene encodes CDR1 LNHDA and CDR2 SQIVND (reference sequence). The CDR3 loop is CASSLRSDQPQHF. The CDR3 DNA is TGTGCCAGTAGTCTCCGGTCAGATCAGCCCCAACATTTT.

The rearrangement joins TRBV5-5 to TRBJ2-7; the D is unclear. The germline CDR1 and CDR2 sequences are SGHKS and YYEKEE (reference sequence). The V and J ends lost 0 bases and 2 bases respectively, with 12 bases between them. The CDR3 is 15 amino acids. CDR3 amino acids: CASSLVGQAAYEQYF. The CDR3 DNA is TGTGCCAGCAGCTTGGTAGGCCAGGCGGCCTACGAGCAGTACTTC.

This clone was recorded only once. This chain connects TRBV29-1 to TRBJ2-1; 9 bases match TRBD2. Per germline, CDR1 SQVTM and CDR2 ANQGSEA. The J segment lost 1 base and the V segment lost 5 bases, leaving 9 bases of the junction unmatched. The CDR3 consists of 16 residues. The DNA for the CDR3 is TGCAGCGTTTTCCCCGTGACTAGCGGATCCTACAATGAGCAGTTCTTC. As protein: CSVFPVTSGSYNEQFF.

The chain couples TRBV5-1 to TRBJ1-4, with D perhaps matching TRBD1 (5 bases). Germline-derived CDR1 and CDR2 are SGHRS and YFSETQ. The germline V and J ends were trimmed by 0 bases and 8 bases, with 14 bases remaining between them. This CDR3 spans 15 amino acids. CDR3 residues: CASSLEGTTREKLFF. The CDR3 DNA reads as TGCGCCAGCAGCTTGGAGGGGACTACTAGAGAAAAACTGTTTTTT. Complete variable domain (other parts from reference TRBV5-1 and TRBJ1-4): KAGVTQTPRYLIKTRGQQVTLSCSPISGHRSVSWYQQTPGQGLQFLFEYFSETQRNKGNFPGRFSGRQFSNSRSEMNVSTLELGDSALYLCASSLEGTTREKLFFGSGTQLSVL.

This clone was seen a single time. The chain has TRBV4-1 and TRBJ1-3, with 7 nucleotides matching TRBD1. Per the germline V gene, CDR1 is MGHRA and CDR2 is YSYEKL. Trimming cost V 3 bases and J 2 bases; bases outside gene matches: 4. The CDR3 has 15 residues. As DNA, the CDR3 is TGCGCCAGCAGCCACACCGGGACAGCTGGAAACACCATATATTTT. Protein product: CASSHTGTAGNTIYF.

This chain links TRBV7-9 with TRBJ1-1; tentatively, D is TRBD1 (6 bases). The CDR3 covers 12 residues. Germline loops: CDR1 SEHNR, CDR2 FQNEAQ (reference sequence). The ends were cut back, 5 bases at V and 5 bases at J, with 9 bases in the middle. The CDR3 sequence is CASSPTGTEAFF. The CDR3 coding sequence is TGTGCCAGCAGCCCGACAGGTACTGAAGCTTTCTTT.

In DNA form, the CDR3 reads TGTGCCAGCAGCGGACTTCGACACTCCTCTGGAAACACCATATATTTT. It specifies CASSGLRHSSGNTIYF. This sequence joins TRBV7-6 and TRBJ1-3; D remains ambiguous. This CDR3 spans 16 amino acids. CDR1 and CDR2 (germline): SGHVS, FNYEAQ. Trimming cost V 5 bases and J 0 bases, with 14 bases left between them.

The chain uses TRBV6-1 and TRBJ1-5; D not resolved. The ends were cut back, 0 bases at V and 1 base at J, with 4 bases in the middle. Germline CDR1 reads MNHNS; CDR2 reads SASEGT. This CDR3 spans 14 amino acids. The CDR3 sequence is CASSEAGSNQPQHF. CDR3 coding DNA: TGTGCCAGCAGTGAAGCGGGCAGCAATCAGCCCCAGCATTTT.

The chain joins TRBV15 to TRBJ1-4; D unresolved. Per germline, CDR1 LNHNV and CDR2 YYDKDF (reference sequence). The V end was cut by 4 bases, the J end by 8 bases, with 17 bases between. This CDR3 region has 15 residues. The CDR3 nucleotides are TGTGCCACCAGCATCCAATTACAAGGTGGCGAAAAACTGTTTTTT. Amino acid sequence: CATSIQLQGGEKLFF.

This chain joins TRBV12-5 and TRBJ1-5; D remains ambiguous. CDR1 is LGHNT, CDR2 FRNRAP, per germline. Trimming took off 6 bases at V and 3 bases at J, with 12 bases between the two ends. CDR3 length: 14 amino acids. For the CDR3, the DNA is TGTGCTAGTGGCCCACTAGGTCCCAATCAGCCCCAGCATTTT. Translated, it gives CASGPLGPNQPQHF.

The rearrangement uses TRBV4-2 and TRBJ1-3; no clear D gene. Per the germline V gene, CDR1 is LGHNA and CDR2 is YNFKEQ. The CDR3 runs 16 residues. Deletions cut 0 bases from V and 2 bases from J, with 11 bases between. The chain's CDR3 is CASSQERGPAGNTIYF. CDR3 in DNA: TGTGCCAGCAGCCAAGAGCGGGGTCCCGCTGGAAACACCATATATTTT.

This sequence joins TRBV7-2 and TRBJ1-6; perhaps TRBD1 as D (5 bases). Trimming removed 4 bases at V and 7 bases at J, with 14 bases between. The CDR3 has 15 residues. Germline CDR1 SGHTA, CDR2 FQGNSA. Here the CDR3 reads CASSSQGSFNSPLHF. CDR3 in DNA: TGTGCCAGCAGCTCCCAGGGATCTTTCAATTCACCCCTCCACTTT.